The next 4 T cell receptor beta chains were all read from a single sample in a study of graft-versus-host responses after intestinal transplantation. Co-plated with 200,000 CFSE-labeled responder cells were 200,000 irradiated, violet-dye-labeled stimulator cells. Clones were read by immunoSEQ multiplex PCR, and TCRdb kept only the in-frame ones, dropping some. The table lists several thousand clones, about 30% of them singletons. The sample here was alloreactive CD8+ T cells from a mixed lymphocyte reaction culture, taken before transplantation. Subset reported: CFSE-low proliferating T cells sorted from approximately 6-day pre-transplant mixed lymphocyte reaction (GvH or HvG direction). Source of these receptors: a human patient who was an organ donor for intestinal transplantation.

V and J are TRBV29-1 and TRBJ2-7, with D possibly TRBD2 on 6 matching bases. Trimming took 5 bases from V and 9 from J, leaving 11 bases between them. The CDR3 spans 10 residues. Germline V gene sequence: CDR1 SQVTM, CDR2 ANQGSEA. This CDR3 is CSVWAGGQYF. The CDR3 DNA reads TGCAGCGTTTGGGCCGGGGGGCAGTACTTC.

The J gene is TRBJ2-3, the V gene TRBV13, with 7 bases lining up with TRBD2. The CDR3 contains 15 residues. The germline gives CDR1 PRHDT, CDR2 FYEKMQ (reference sequence). Losses at the gene ends were 5 bases for V and 1 base for J; bases not matched to a gene: 6. CDR3 in amino acids: CASSAWGRGTDTQYF. CDR3 DNA: TGTGCCAGCAGCGCCTGGGGGAGGGGCACAGATACGCAGTATTTT.

This clone came up a few times. The chain links TRBV19 to TRBJ1-5; no clear D gene. Trimming took 2 bases from V and 2 from J, leaving 10 bases between them. Germline V gene lookup returns CDR1 LNHDA and CDR2 SQIVND (reference sequence). This CDR3 region has 15 residues. The CDR3 loop reads CASSINIGGNQPQHF. In DNA form, the CDR3 reads TGTGCCAGTAGTATAAACATAGGAGGCAATCAGCCCCAGCATTTT.

This clone is medium-sized (0.01 to 0.1%) by share. CDR3 in DNA: TGTGCCAGCAGCGTAGGGGTAGGGGGATACGAGCAGTACTTC. Its translation: CASSVGVGGYEQYF. The chain uses TRBV9 and TRBJ2-7; D is perhaps TRBD1 (6 bases). Germline V CDR1 and CDR2: SGDLS, YYNGEE. V was clipped by 0 bases and J by 4 bases, with 11 bases between them. The CDR3 totals 14 residues.